A selection of T cell receptor beta chains follows, all from one sample in a study of cytomegalovirus exposure and HLA in healthy donors. Clones were read by immunoSEQ multiplex PCR, and TCRdb kept only the in-frame ones, dropping some. In the table there are tens of thousands of clones, approximately 63% of which are singletons. Sequencing input: PBMCs. Every receptor here comes from a woman aged 25 to 39 in good health and CMV-seronegative. The CDR3 runs from the conserved cysteine through the conserved F or W. D genes are given only for firm matches. The size entry is marked missing in some rows and otherwise reads once, few, many or a size class.

d_call	j_call	clone_size	v_call	cdr3_aa	cdr3_nt
-	TRBJ2-7	-	TRBV7-9	CASSLGIVRGYEQYF	TGTGCCAGCAGCTTGGGGATAGTCCGAGGGTACGAGCAGTACTTC
TRBD1	TRBJ2-3	-	TRBV5-1	CASSPGQGVSDTQYF	TGCGCCAGCAGCCCGGGACAGGGGGTCTCAGATACGCAGTATTTT
-	TRBJ1-5	-	TRBV2	CASSREGRGQPQHF	TGTGCCAGCAGTCGGGAGGGGAGGGGACAGCCCCAGCATTTT
-	TRBJ1-4	-	TRBV12-5	CASGLTRGTNEKLFF	TGTGCTAGTGGTTTAACTCGAGGTACTAATGAAAAACTGTTTTTT
-	TRBJ1-5	once	TRBV7-9	CASSWGDQPQHF	TGTGCCAGCAGCTGGGGGGACCAGCCCCAGCATTTT
TRBD1	TRBJ1-2	-	TRBV2	CASSVAGGQDGYTF	TGTGCCAGCAGTGTAGCAGGGGGCCAGGATGGCTACACCTTC
-	TRBJ1-2	few	TRBV7-9	CASSPTTGLRVYGYTF	TGTGCCAGCAGTCCAACTACAGGGTTGAGGGTATACGGCTACACCTTC
TRBD1	TRBJ1-2	few	TRBV5-1	CASSLEGTANYGYTF	TGCGCCAGCAGCTTGGAAGGGACAGCTAACTATGGCTACACCTTC
TRBD1	TRBJ2-7	-	TRBV7-9	CASRRDSSYEQYF	TGTGCCAGCAGGAGGGACAGCTCCTACGAGCAGTACTTC
TRBD1	TRBJ1-1	-	TRBV5-4	CASSLQGVQNTEAFF	TGTGCCAGCAGCTTACAGGGGGTTCAAAACACTGAAGCTTTCTTT
TRBD1	TRBJ2-6	-	TRBV19	CASRTGASGANVLTF	TGTGCCAGTAGGACAGGGGCCTCTGGGGCCAACGTCCTGACTTTC
TRBD2	TRBJ2-2	-	TRBV9	CASSVRLAGANTGELFF	TGTGCCAGCAGCGTAAGACTAGCGGGCGCTAACACCGGGGAGCTGTTTTTT
-	TRBJ1-2	-	TRBV2	CASSERDYGYTF	TGTGCCAGCAGTGAGAGAGACTATGGATACACCTTC
TRBD2	TRBJ2-7	-	TRBV27	CASSSIGGRRYEQYF	TGTGCCAGCAGTTCGATCGGCGGGAGGCGGTACGAGCAGTACTTC
TRBD1	TRBJ2-5	-	TRBV30	CAWSVDREETQYF	TGTGCCTGGAGTGTTGACAGGGAAGAGACCCAGTACTTC
-	TRBJ1-4	-	TRBV5-5	CASSLEGHANEKLFF	TGTGCCAGCAGCTTGGAAGGACACGCTAATGAAAAACTGTTTTTT
TRBD1	TRBJ1-2	-	TRBV19	CAIRRTGGFYGYTF	TGTGCCATTCGAAGAACAGGGGGCTTCTATGGCTACACCTTC
-	TRBJ1-1	-	TRBV6-5	CASSRQENTEAFF	TGTGCCAGCAGTCGACAGGAGAACACTGAAGCTTTCTTT
TRBD1	TRBJ1-1	-	TRBV10-1	CASSDRGQGNTEAFF	TGCGCCAGCAGTGATAGGGGACAGGGGAACACTGAAGCTTTCTTT
-	TRBJ2-1	-	TRBV19	CARVLTEKRASQGNPAGNEQFF	TGTGCCCGGGTGCTCACCGAAAAAAGGGCCTCCCAGGGCAATCCGGCAGGCAATGAGCAGTTCTTC
-	TRBJ1-2	-	TRBV2	CAILLRTNYGYTF	TGTGCCATCCTCCTGAGAACTAACTATGGCTACACCTTC
TRBD1	TRBJ1-1	-	TRBV6-1	CASSSGTVNTEAFF	TGTGCCAGCAGTTCCGGGACAGTGAACACTGAAGCTTTCTTT
-	TRBJ1-2	few	TRBV27	CASSLGQGIGYTF	TGTGCCAGCAGTTTGGGTCAGGGGATTGGCTACACCTTC
TRBD1	TRBJ2-2	-	TRBV7-8	CASSRTGRDTGELFF	TGTGCCAGCAGCAGGACAGGGCGGGACACCGGGGAGCTGTTTTTT
-	TRBJ1-4	-	TRBV19	CASSPQAATNEKLFF	TGTGCCAGTAGTCCCCAGGCAGCAACTAATGAAAAACTGTTTTTT
-	TRBJ2-3	-	TRBV5-1	CASSLVGGSPDTQYF	TGCGCCAGCAGCTTGGTTGGGGGGTCTCCAGATACGCAGTATTTT
-	TRBJ1-1	-	TRBV5-1	CASSRESWNTEAFF	TGCGCCAGCAGCCGAGAATCGTGGAACACTGAAGCTTTCTTT
-	TRBJ1-1	-	TRBV9	CASSVGIRVDTEAFF	TGTGCCAGCAGCGTAGGGATCAGGGTGGACACTGAAGCTTTCTTT
TRBD2	TRBJ2-7	-	TRBV29-1	CSVEGGTYEQYF	TGCAGCGTTGAGGGGGGGACCTACGAGCAGTACTTC
-	TRBJ2-1	once	TRBV7-3	CASSLSSSYNEQFF	TGTGCCAGCAGCTTAAGCAGCTCCTACAATGAGCAGTTCTTC
-	TRBJ2-3	-	TRBV5-6	CASSRTDLFTDTQYF	TGTGCCAGCAGCCGGACAGACCTCTTCACAGATACGCAGTATTTT
-	TRBJ2-7	-	TRBV10-1	CASSETGPYLPGEQYF	TGCGCCAGCAGTGAGACGGGTCCATATTTACCGGGCGAGCAGTACTTC
-	TRBJ1-6	-	TRBV5-4	CASSFEPSSPLHF	TGTGCCAGCAGCTTCGAACCTAGTTCACCCCTCCACTTT
TRBD1	TRBJ1-4	once	TRBV19	CASSPGQGYEKLFF	TGTGCCAGTAGTCCGGGACAGGGATATGAAAAACTGTTTTTT
-	TRBJ1-2	-	TRBV4-3	CASSQVLQMLNYGYTF	TGCGCCAGCAGCCAAGTGCTTCAAATGCTAAACTATGGCTACACCTTC
-	TRBJ1-2	-	TRBV5-1	CASSLSGDGYTF	TGCGCCAGCAGCTTGTCAGGGGACGGCTACACCTTC
-	TRBJ2-5	-	TRBV7-8	CASIQGSTGTQYF	TGTGCCAGCATTCAGGGCTCTACGGGGACCCAGTACTTC
-	TRBJ1-2	-	TRBV10-3	CAISGNRKGRVDTEGYTF	TGTGCCATTAGTGGGAATCGGAAGGGCAGGGTCGATACGGAAGGCTACACCTTC
TRBD2	TRBJ2-2	-	TRBV9	CASSKRLAGGPAGELFF	TGTGCCAGCAGCAAGCGACTAGCGGGAGGGCCGGCCGGGGAGCTGTTTTTT
-	TRBJ2-7	-	TRBV6-4	CASSPTGNAYEQYF	TGTGCCAGCAGCCCTACAGGGAATGCCTACGAGCAGTACTTC
TRBD2	TRBJ2-3	-	TRBV10-3	CAISETAGGPTDTQYF	TGTGCCATCAGTGAGACAGCGGGGGGGCCCACAGATACGCAGTATTTT
-	TRBJ1-3	-	TRBV6-5	CASSYLGSGNTIYF	TGTGCCAGCAGTTACCTGGGCTCCGGAAACACCATATATTTT
TRBD2	TRBJ2-5	-	TRBV19	CASRGVGGSPETQYF	TGTGCCAGTAGGGGAGTAGGCGGGAGTCCAGAGACCCAGTACTTC